The clone carrying this T cell receptor (beta chain) was seen more than once but under ten times. The data were obtained in a study of T-cell reconstitution after alpha-beta-depleted transplantation in children. The V and J ends lost 3 bases and 2 bases respectively, with 12 bases between them. CDR1 and CDR2 (germline): SGHAT, FQNNGV. The CDR3 extends over 15 amino acids. Unique molecular identifiers were incorporated during preparation of the TCRbeta library. TCRdb re-derived calls from the PCR reads in MiXCR, one entry per CDR3 protein. The table shows about 540,000 distinct CDR3 sequences, with around 17% occurring only once.

The specimen comprised PBMCs from the stem cell graft donor, sampled from the stem cell graft. The V call is TRBV11-2, the J call TRBJ2-3; D may match TRBD1 or TRBD2 (5 bases each). The clonotype comes from a human donor who donated a stem cell graft to a child with acute lymphoblastic leukemia. CDR3 nucleotide sequence: TGTGCCAGCAGCTTGGGGGAGTGGAACACAGATACGCAGTATTTT. Translation: CASSLGEWNTDTQYF.